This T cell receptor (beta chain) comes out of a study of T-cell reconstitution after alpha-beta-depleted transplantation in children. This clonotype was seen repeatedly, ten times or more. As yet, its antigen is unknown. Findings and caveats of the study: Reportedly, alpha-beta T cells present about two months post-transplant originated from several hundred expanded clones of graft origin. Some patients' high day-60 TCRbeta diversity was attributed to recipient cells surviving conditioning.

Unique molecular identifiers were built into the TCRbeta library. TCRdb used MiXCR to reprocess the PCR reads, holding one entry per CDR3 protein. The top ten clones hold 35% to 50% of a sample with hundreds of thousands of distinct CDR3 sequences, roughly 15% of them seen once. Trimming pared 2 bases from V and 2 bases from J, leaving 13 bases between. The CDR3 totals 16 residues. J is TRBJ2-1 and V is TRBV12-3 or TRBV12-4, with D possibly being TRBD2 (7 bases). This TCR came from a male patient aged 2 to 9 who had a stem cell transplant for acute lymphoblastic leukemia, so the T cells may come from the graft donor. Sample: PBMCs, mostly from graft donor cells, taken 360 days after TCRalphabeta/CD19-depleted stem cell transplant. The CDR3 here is CASSLLAGATYNEQFF. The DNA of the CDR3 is TGTGCCAGCAGTTTACTGGCGGGGGCGACCTACAATGAGCAGTTCTTC.